The source of this TCR beta chain is a study of immune cell composition in non-small cell lung cancer (TCRdb year 2017). At the level of the whole study: Histologic subtype was assigned using H&E plus p63, CK5, Napsin A and TTF-1 immunohistochemistry, mainly lung adenocarcinoma or squamous cell carcinoma. The subtype comparisons left out a few tumour specimens with TCR-beta data because those specimens were rare histological subtypes. TCR-beta sequencing (Adaptive Biotechnologies) was performed on 33 to 40 paired NSCLC tumour and non-adjacent lung specimens plus 26 tumour-only specimens. Supplementary cohort #1, some 10 lung adenocarcinoma cases, had paired tumour/lung TCR-beta sequencing and TIL populations generated to assess tumour reactivity.

Genomic DNA was extracted with the QIAamp DNA kit from frozen aliquots of unsorted single-cell suspensions. Tumour samples were surgically resected non-small cell lung cancer tissue. Tissues arrived within 2 hours of resection and were immediately processed into single-cell suspensions. Tissue was broken up mechanically, digested enzymatically with DNase I, collagenase I and hyaluronidase for 30 minutes at 37 degrees C, and then filtered and RBC-lysed. Paper-wide results and their limitations: Only 9 to 10 cases were included in the reactivity cohort, and sequence sharing between tumour-reactive clones and the dominant in vivo tumour-associated clones was not shown. Nearly half of NSCLC cases had tumour-associated clones >0.5%, with approximately 80% of squamous carcinomas showing such clones compared with 30% to 35% of adenocarcinomas. Lung squamous cell carcinoma tumours had significantly higher Top 10 clone scores and productive clonality than lung adenocarcinoma tumours. Across ten to eleven adenocarcinoma cases, the maximal tumour-associated clone frequency showed a strong correlation with TIL tumour reactivity, but overall clonality showed no such correlation. No significant correlation was found between smoking pack-years and tumour TCR-beta clonality.

TCR-beta CDR3 regions were amplified from genomic DNA by a two-step multiplex PCR, with the second step adding Illumina-compatible adaptors. TCR-beta immunosequencing was performed on an Illumina platform as a commercial immunoSEQ service. The study's own analysis went as follows. Repertoires were described by productive clonality and by Top 10 Clones, which is the percentage of T-cell templates coming from the ten most frequent sequences. Productive clonality had a range of 0 to 1, where 1 means a monoclonal population. Sequences comprising at least 0.1% of tumour T-cell templates but absent from matched non-adjacent lung were defined as tumour-associated clones and were identified via log10 scatter plots. Analyses were done in GraphPad Prism7 and R, with Student's t-tests for two-group comparisons, ANOVA for stages, and linear regression for relationships. The clones in this table, taken by TCRdb from immuneACCESS, are in-frame only. Not every clone is retained; where verified, under half of the shortfall comes from an unresolved V gene, and the cause of the rest is unknown. That table supplies the V and J calls and clone size; D and trimming were determined from the DNA. The sample table holds more than 4,000 clones, of which about 83% were seen once. The top ten constitute around 12% of the sample.

Points on this clone: No antigen is known for it. Base qualities were left out, and no much larger clone turns up one base away.

From cysteine to phenylalanine, the CDR3 is 11 amino acids long. Solely the CDR3 DNA is kept, with 33 bases framed from the first base. V lost 3 bases and J lost 13 bases; the stretch between them is 10 bases long. The receptor was derived from a human donor with non-small cell lung cancer. The chain was built from TRBV23-1 and TRBJ2-4; too little of a D gene remains to name it. TRBV23-1 is noted as an ORF with a role that remains uncertain. The sequenced sample consisted of lung tumor tissue. The DNA is as follows: TGCGCCAGCAGTCAGTCGACTGGCCAGTACTTC. Its coded protein is CASSQSTGQYF.